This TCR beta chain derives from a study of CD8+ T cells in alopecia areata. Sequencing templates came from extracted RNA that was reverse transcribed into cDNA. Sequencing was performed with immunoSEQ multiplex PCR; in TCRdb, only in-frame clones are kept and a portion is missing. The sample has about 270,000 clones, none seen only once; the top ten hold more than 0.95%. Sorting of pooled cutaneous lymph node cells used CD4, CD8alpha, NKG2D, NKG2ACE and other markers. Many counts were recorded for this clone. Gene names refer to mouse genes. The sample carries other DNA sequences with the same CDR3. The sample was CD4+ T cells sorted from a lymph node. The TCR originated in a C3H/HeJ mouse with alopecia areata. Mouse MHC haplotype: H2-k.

The CDR3 DNA, read in part, is TGTGCTAGCAGTAGAGACAGAAACTATGCT. This sequence encodes CASSRDRNYA. The entire CDR3 protein is CASSRDRNYAEQFF. The chain has TRBV17 and TRBJ2-1; no definite D call. From the germline J gene comes the end of the CDR3, since the read stops 4 residues before it. Germline V gives CDR1 MNHDT, CDR2 YYDKIL. The CDR3 length is 14 residues. With 0 bases removed from V and 1 base from J, the gap between germline ends came to 4 bases.